The present TCR beta chain was sequenced within a study of early T cells in non-severe SARS-CoV-2 infection. This clonotype was recorded many times. The CDR3 extends over 12 amino acids. Germline V gene sequence: CDR1 MNHEY, CDR2 SVGAGI. V lost 0 bases and J 7 bases, leaving 6 bases between the germline ends. TCRdb re-derived calls from the 5' RACE reads in MiXCR, one entry per CDR3 protein. Of about 86,000 distinct CDR3 sequences listed, approximately 15% are singletons. This clonotype was obtained from an adult who was a healthcare worker with PCR-confirmed SARS-CoV-2 infection or an uninfected control (not recorded which). V and J are TRBV6-5 and TRBJ1-1; D unresolved. Sequenced: whole blood. CDR3 loop: CASSYSASEAFF. DNA of the CDR3: TGTGCCAGCAGTTACTCGGCCAGTGAAGCTTTCTTT.